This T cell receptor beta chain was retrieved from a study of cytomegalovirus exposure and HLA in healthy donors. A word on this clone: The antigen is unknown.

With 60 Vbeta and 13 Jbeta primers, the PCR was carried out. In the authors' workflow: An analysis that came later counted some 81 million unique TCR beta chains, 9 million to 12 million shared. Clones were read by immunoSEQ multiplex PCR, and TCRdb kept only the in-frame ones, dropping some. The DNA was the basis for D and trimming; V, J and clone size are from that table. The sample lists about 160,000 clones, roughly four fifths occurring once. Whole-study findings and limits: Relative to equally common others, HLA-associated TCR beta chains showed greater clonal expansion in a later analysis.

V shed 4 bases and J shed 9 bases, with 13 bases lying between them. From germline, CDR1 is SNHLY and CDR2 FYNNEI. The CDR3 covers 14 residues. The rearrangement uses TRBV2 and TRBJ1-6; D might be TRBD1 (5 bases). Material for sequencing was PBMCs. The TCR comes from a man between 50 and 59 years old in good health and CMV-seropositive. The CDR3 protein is CASSGRVPSSPLHF. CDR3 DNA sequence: TGTGCCAGCAGTGGCAGGGTCCCAAGTTCACCCCTCCACTTT. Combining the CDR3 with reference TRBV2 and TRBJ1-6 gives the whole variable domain EPEVTQTPSHQVTQMGQEVILRCVPISNHLYFYWYRQILGQKVEFLVSFYNNEISEKSEIFDDQFSVERPDGSNFTLKIRSTKLEDSAMYFCASSGRVPSSPLHFGNGTRLTVT.